These T cell receptor beta chains were read from a single sample in a study of CD8+CD57+ T cells in acquired aplastic anemia. TCRdb itself ran the reads through MiXCR, one entry per CDR3 protein. This table holds hundreds of thousands of distinct CDR3 sequences, under 40% found once. Specimen: sorted CD4+, CD8+, or CD8+CD57+ T cells (not recorded which) from PBMCs. Receptors were obtained from a human donor with aplastic anemia. Both conserved end residues are part of each CDR3. A D gene is named only where the DNA matches it firmly. Only part of the rows carry a size: once, few, many, or a class if the clone is expanded.

-	TRBV2	-	TRBJ1-2	TGCGCCAGCAGTGAGTACCTACAGGCGGGCTATGGCTACACCTTC	CASSEYLQAGYGYTF
-	TRBV20-1	-	TRBJ2-7	TGCAGTTCGAGGACACGAGGCTACGAGCAGTACTTC	CSSRTRGYEQYF
many	TRBV5-5	-	TRBJ1-6	TGTGCCAGCAGCTTGGTCCCCGGGCCAATTGATTCACCCCTCCACTTT	CASSLVPGPIDSPLHF
-	TRBV25-1	-	TRBJ1-2	TGTGCCAGCAGTACCCGATCGTACTATGGCTACACCTTC	CASSTRSYYGYTF
once	TRBV6-5	-	TRBJ2-7	TGTGCCAGCAGTTTCCGGGACATAGCACTGAGTCCCTACGAGCAGTACTTC	CASSFRDIALSPYEQYF
-	TRBV2	-	TRBJ2-6	TGTGCCAGCAGTTTAAGGGCAGTTACCTCTGGGGCCAACGTCCTGACTTTC	CASSLRAVTSGANVLTF
-	TRBV6-5	-	TRBJ2-5	TGTGCCAGCAGTTATAGGCCGGGGGCAGAGACCCAGTACTTC	CASSYRPGAETQYF
-	TRBV4-2	-	TRBJ1-5	TGTGCCAGCAACCAAGGTTTGCTGTTGCCCCAGCATTTT	CASNQGLLLPQHF
few	TRBV5-5	-	TRBJ2-7	TGTGCCAGCAGGAGGGCGGGCAGCGTAACCTACGAGCAGTACTTC	CASRRAGSVTYEQYF
-	TRBV5-4	TRBD1	TRBJ1-1	TGTGCCAGCAGCGCCGCAGGGGGGGCTAACACTGAAGCTTTCTTT	CASSAAGGANTEAFF
few	TRBV20-1	-	TRBJ1-2	TGCAGTGCTAGATCTGGTGGGGGTGACAGGAACTATGGCTACACCTTC	CSARSGGGDRNYGYTF
few	TRBV15	TRBD2	TRBJ2-7	TGTGCCACCAGCAGAGATAGGAGTAGCGGGGGGCTCCACTACGAGCAGTACTTC	CATSRDRSSGGLHYEQYF
-	TRBV25-1	-	TRBJ1-4	TGTGCCAGCAGCCCCAATCCCCCGGGGGATGAAAAACTGTTTTTT	CASSPNPPGDEKLFF
few	TRBV5-5	TRBD1	TRBJ1-4	TGTGCCAGCAGCCTCCGGACAGGGGGAGGTGAAAAACTGTTTTTT	CASSLRTGGGEKLFF
-	TRBV15	TRBD1	TRBJ1-6	TGTGCCACCAGCTCGGGACAGGATTATTCACCCCTCCACTTT	CATSSGQDYSPLHF
-	TRBV5-1	-	TRBJ2-7	TGCGCCAGCAGCCTGGGACTGGAAAATTACGAGCAGTACTTC	CASSLGLENYEQYF
many	TRBV9	TRBD1	TRBJ1-6	TGTGCCAGCAGCGGGCTAGGACAGGTGAATAATTCACCCCTCCACTTT	CASSGLGQVNNSPLHF